Listed below are T cell receptor beta chains from one sample, sequenced in a study of T cell responses to AZD1222 COVID-19 vaccine. The table came from immunoSEQ multiplex PCR; TCRdb's copy has only in-frame clones and leaves some out. The sample carries 80,000 to 90,000 clones, 89% recorded once. Here the sequenced sample was peripheral blood, taken on day 0 of AZD1222 vaccination. Source of these receptors: an adult in good health. The CDR3 runs from the conserved cysteine through the conserved F or W. D genes are given only for firm matches. Not every row has a clone size; where given, it reads once, few, many or a size class.

CDR3 protein: CASSGGASDTGELFF
CDR3 DNA: TGTGCCAGCAGCGGGGGGGCGTCGGACACCGGGGAGCTGTTTTTT
V gene: TRBV7-8
J gene: TRBJ2-2
clone size: few
D gene: NA

CDR3 protein: CASSLKPGTGGIHEQYF
CDR3 DNA: TGTGCCAGCTCACTCAAGCCGGGGACAGGGGGCATCCACGAGCAGTACTTC
V gene: TRBV18
J gene: TRBJ2-7
clone size: NA
D gene: TRBD1

CDR3 protein: CASHRDGMYNEAFF
CDR3 DNA: TGTGCCAGCCACAGGGATGGGATGTATAATGAAGCTTTCTTT
V gene: TRBV19
J gene: TRBJ1-1
clone size: NA
D gene: NA

CDR3 protein: CASSYVTGFTDTQYF
CDR3 DNA: TGTGCCAGCAGTTACGTGACAGGATTCACAGATACGCAGTATTTT
V gene: TRBV6-5
J gene: TRBJ2-3
clone size: NA
D gene: NA

CDR3 protein: CATSRGTGGQPQHF
CDR3 DNA: TGTGCCACCAGCAGAGGGACAGGGGGGCAGCCCCAGCATTTT
V gene: TRBV15
J gene: TRBJ1-5
clone size: NA
D gene: TRBD1

CDR3 protein: CSASPYNEQFF
CDR3 DNA: TGCAGTGCTTCTCCGTACAATGAGCAGTTCTTC
V gene: TRBV20-1
J gene: TRBJ2-1
clone size: NA
D gene: NA

CDR3 protein: CACPGTGFDYGYTF
CDR3 DNA: TGTGCCTGTCCCGGGACAGGGTTTGACTATGGCTACACCTTC
V gene: TRBV30
J gene: TRBJ1-2
clone size: NA
D gene: TRBD1

CDR3 protein: CATTGGSEPQHF
CDR3 DNA: TGTGCCACCACAGGGGGAAGTGAGCCCCAGCATTTT
V gene: TRBV6-5
J gene: TRBJ1-5
clone size: NA
D gene: TRBD1

CDR3 protein: CASSAQGSSYNSPLHF
CDR3 DNA: TGTGCCAGCAGCGCACAGGGGAGCTCCTATAATTCACCCCTCCACTTT
V gene: TRBV7-2
J gene: TRBJ1-6
clone size: NA
D gene: TRBD1

CDR3 protein: CASRSGHPQALHF
CDR3 DNA: TGTGCCAGCAGATCCGGACACCCTCAAGCCCTCCACTTT
V gene: TRBV11-2
J gene: TRBJ1-6
clone size: once
D gene: NA

CDR3 protein: CASSSGFDQPQHF
CDR3 DNA: TGTGCCAGCAGCTCGGGATTCGATCAGCCCCAGCATTTT
V gene: TRBV5-8
J gene: TRBJ1-5
clone size: NA
D gene: NA

CDR3 protein: CASSPSGGAEEQYF
CDR3 DNA: TGTGCCAGCAGCCCCAGCGGGGGTGCAGAAGAGCAGTACTTC
V gene: TRBV7-9
J gene: TRBJ2-7
clone size: NA
D gene: TRBD2

CDR3 protein: CASSQVARGVEQYF
CDR3 DNA: TGTGCCAGCAGCCAAGTGGCGCGGGGGGTCGAGCAGTACTTC
V gene: TRBV3-1/TRBV3-2
J gene: TRBJ2-7
clone size: once
D gene: TRBD2

CDR3 protein: CASSTPGGSSETQYF
CDR3 DNA: TGTGCCAGCAGCACCCCGGGGGGGAGTTCAGAGACCCAGTACTTC
V gene: TRBV5-4
J gene: TRBJ2-5
clone size: once
D gene: TRBD2

CDR3 protein: CASTRGGRESEAFF
CDR3 DNA: TGTGCCAGCACCAGGGGGGGCAGGGAGAGTGAAGCTTTCTTT
V gene: TRBV2
J gene: TRBJ1-1
clone size: once
D gene: TRBD1

CDR3 protein: CASSEWAERFF
CDR3 DNA: TGTGCCAGCAGTGAGTGGGCCGAGCGGTTCTTC
V gene: TRBV2
J gene: TRBJ2-1
clone size: NA
D gene: NA

CDR3 protein: CASSVGLGVGYEQYF
CDR3 DNA: TGTGCCAGCAGCGTAGGGTTGGGCGTGGGATACGAGCAGTACTTC
V gene: TRBV9
J gene: TRBJ2-7
clone size: NA
D gene: NA

CDR3 protein: CASSLMGQEVDTQYF
CDR3 DNA: TGCGCCAGCAGCTTGATGGGGCAAGAGGTAGATACGCAGTATTTT
V gene: TRBV5-1
J gene: TRBJ2-3
clone size: NA
D gene: NA